This TCR beta chain comes out of a study of cytomegalovirus exposure and HLA in healthy donors. Across the study: Across roughly 400 genotyped donors, approximately 80% landed in the Caucasian-associated ancestry cluster.

The CDR3 is 15 residues long. Trimming pared 5 bases from V and 7 bases from J, leaving 19 bases between. CDR1 and CDR2 (germline): SGHTA, FQGNSA. The donors were healthy bone marrow donors. General study points: Most TCR beta V segments were productive about 87% or about 30% of the time in an earlier analysis.

The PCR had 60 Vbeta and 13 Jbeta primers. Sequencing was performed with immunoSEQ multiplex PCR; in TCRdb, only in-frame clones are kept and a portion is missing. This sample yields about 130,000 clones, of which approximately 74% are seen a single time; 4.3% belongs to the top ten. About this clone: Antigen: not known.

The source is a man aged 18 to 29 in good health and CMV-seropositive. This chain uses TRBV7-2 with TRBJ2-3; D may be TRBD2 (6 bases). The source material was PBMCs. The CDR3 DNA sequence: TGTGCCAGCAGCACCATAGGGTGGACTACTAATACGCAGTATTTT. Translated, it gives CASSTIGWTTNTQYF. The full variable domain, in which reference TRBV7-2 and TRBJ2-3 provide the parts outside the CDR3, is GAGVSQSPSNKVTEKGKDVELRCDPISGHTALYWYRQSLGQGLEFLIYFQGNSAPDKSGLPSDRFSAERTGGSVSTLTIQRTQQEDSAVYLCASSTIGWTTNTQYFGPGTRLTVL.